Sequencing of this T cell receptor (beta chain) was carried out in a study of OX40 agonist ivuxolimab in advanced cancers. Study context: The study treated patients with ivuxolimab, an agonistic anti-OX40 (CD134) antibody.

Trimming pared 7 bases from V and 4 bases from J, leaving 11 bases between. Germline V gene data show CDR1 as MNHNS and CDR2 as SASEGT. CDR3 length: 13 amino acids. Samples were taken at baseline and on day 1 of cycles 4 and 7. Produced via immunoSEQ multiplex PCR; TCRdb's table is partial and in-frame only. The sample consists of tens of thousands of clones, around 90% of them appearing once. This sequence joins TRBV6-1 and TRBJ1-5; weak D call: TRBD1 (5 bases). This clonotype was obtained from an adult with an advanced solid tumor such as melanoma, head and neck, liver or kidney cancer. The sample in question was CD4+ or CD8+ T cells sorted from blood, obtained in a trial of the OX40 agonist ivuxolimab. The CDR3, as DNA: TGTGCCAGCAAACAGGTGCTAAATCAGCCCCAGCATTTT. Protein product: CASKQVLNQPQHF.